The text below deals with one T cell receptor (beta chain). Its antigen is unidentified. TCR beta cDNA libraries included unique molecular identifiers. Each batch of about 1 to 11 million T cells produced some 450,000 cDNA molecules. TCRdb processed the PCR reads anew with MiXCR; each CDR3 protein has one entry. The table records 450,000 to 650,000 distinct CDR3 sequences, roughly 40% of them present only once. The source of the sample is a study of post-analysis software for immune sequencing data. General observations from the study: Samples prepared in the same batch strongly co-clustered by F measure. Patients used four to six TRBV segments, including TRBV5-6, TRBV5-1 and TRBV20-1, more often than controls. In multiple sclerosis, normalized Chao1 diversity was significantly below that of controls.

Germline trimming cut 5 bases from V and 7 bases from J; bases unmatched to any gene: 8. The CDR3 extends over 15 amino acids. This chain joins TRBV12-3 or TRBV12-4 and TRBJ1-5; 10 bases match TRBD1. The clonotype originates from a girl aged 10-17 years with multiple sclerosis. Material: blood. The CDR3 loop reads CASSPAGTGDQPQHF. CDR3 DNA sequence: TGTGCCAGCAGTCCCGCCGGGACAGGGGACCAGCCCCAGCATTTT.